The entry below gives a single T cell receptor beta chain sequence along with its context. What it recognizes is unknown. This table comes from immunoSEQ multiplex PCR, and its TCRdb copy is limited to in-frame clones, with some not included. This sample has about 61,000 clones, with about 90% found just once. The record originates from a study of T cells in localized non-small cell lung cancer. The CDR3 is 17 amino acids. Germline CDR1 and CDR2: MNHEY and SMNVEV (reference sequence). Trimming took off 4 bases at V and 1 base at J, with 20 bases between the two ends. Study conclusions and caveats: Elevated circulating T cell density in blood was associated with longer overall survival. A median of roughly 50 of the top 100 tumor clones appeared in adjacent lung, which was paired and uninvolved. As only one tumor region underwent sequencing, heterogeneity remains possible.

Sequences were derived from peripheral blood, sampled before any cancer treatment. The clonotype was recovered from a man aged 40-75 years with stage I squamous cell lung carcinoma. This rearrangement joins TRBV27 to TRBJ2-7; D is possibly TRBD2 (5 bases). CDR3: CASSSRVTRRASYEQYF. CDR3 DNA: TGTGCCAGCAGTTCACGGGTTACTAGAAGGGCGTCCTACGAGCAGTACTTC.